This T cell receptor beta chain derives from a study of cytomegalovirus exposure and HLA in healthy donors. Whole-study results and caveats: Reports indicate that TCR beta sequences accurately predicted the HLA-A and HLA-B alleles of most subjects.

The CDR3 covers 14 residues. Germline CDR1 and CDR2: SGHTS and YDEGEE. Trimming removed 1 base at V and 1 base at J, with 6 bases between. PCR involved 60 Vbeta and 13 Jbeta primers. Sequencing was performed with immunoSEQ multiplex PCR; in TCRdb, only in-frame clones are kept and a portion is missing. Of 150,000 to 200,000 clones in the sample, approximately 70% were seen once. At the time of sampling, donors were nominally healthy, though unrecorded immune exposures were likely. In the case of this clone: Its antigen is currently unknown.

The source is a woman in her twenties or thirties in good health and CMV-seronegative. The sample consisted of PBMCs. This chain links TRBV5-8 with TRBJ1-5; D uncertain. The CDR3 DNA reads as TGTGCCAGCAGCTTGCAACTGAGCAATCAGCCCCAGCATTTT. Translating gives CASSLQLSNQPQHF.